This T cell receptor beta chain is from a study of blood T cell repertoires in COVID-19. The CDR3 runs to 13 residues. V was cut by 8 bases and J by 4 bases, with 12 bases left in between. CDR1 is SNHLY, CDR2 FYNNEI, per germline. In the original processing: Scientists estimated how many nucleated cells there were by amplifying reference gene primers. Generated by immunoSEQ multiplex PCR, the TCRdb table keeps only in-frame clones and is missing some. Clone size and the V and J calls come from that table; the DNA yielded D and trimming. Here the sample spans around 20,000 clones, about 90% being singletons.

This chain connects TRBV2 to TRBJ1-5, with D possibly being TRBD1 (5 bases). The receptor's source is a man between 65 and 85 years old with acute or convalescent COVID-19. Sequencing input: peripheral blood. The CDR3: CASGATVNQPQHF. In nucleotides, the CDR3 is TGTGCCAGCGGGGCTACTGTAAATCAGCCCCAGCATTTT.